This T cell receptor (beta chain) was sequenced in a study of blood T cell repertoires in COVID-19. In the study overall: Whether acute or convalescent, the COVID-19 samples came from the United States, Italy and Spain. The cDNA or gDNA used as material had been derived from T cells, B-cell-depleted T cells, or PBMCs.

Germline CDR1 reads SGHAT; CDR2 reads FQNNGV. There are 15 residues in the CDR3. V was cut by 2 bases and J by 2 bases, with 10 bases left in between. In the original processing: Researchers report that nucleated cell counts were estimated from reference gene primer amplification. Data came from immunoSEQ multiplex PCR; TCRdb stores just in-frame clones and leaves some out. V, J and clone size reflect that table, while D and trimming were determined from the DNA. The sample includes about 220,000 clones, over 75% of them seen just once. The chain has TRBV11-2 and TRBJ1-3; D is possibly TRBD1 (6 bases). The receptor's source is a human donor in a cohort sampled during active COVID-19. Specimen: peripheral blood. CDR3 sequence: CASSLIGGTGNTIYF. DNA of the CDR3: TGTGCCAGCAGCTTAATAGGGGGAACTGGAAACACCATATATTTT.